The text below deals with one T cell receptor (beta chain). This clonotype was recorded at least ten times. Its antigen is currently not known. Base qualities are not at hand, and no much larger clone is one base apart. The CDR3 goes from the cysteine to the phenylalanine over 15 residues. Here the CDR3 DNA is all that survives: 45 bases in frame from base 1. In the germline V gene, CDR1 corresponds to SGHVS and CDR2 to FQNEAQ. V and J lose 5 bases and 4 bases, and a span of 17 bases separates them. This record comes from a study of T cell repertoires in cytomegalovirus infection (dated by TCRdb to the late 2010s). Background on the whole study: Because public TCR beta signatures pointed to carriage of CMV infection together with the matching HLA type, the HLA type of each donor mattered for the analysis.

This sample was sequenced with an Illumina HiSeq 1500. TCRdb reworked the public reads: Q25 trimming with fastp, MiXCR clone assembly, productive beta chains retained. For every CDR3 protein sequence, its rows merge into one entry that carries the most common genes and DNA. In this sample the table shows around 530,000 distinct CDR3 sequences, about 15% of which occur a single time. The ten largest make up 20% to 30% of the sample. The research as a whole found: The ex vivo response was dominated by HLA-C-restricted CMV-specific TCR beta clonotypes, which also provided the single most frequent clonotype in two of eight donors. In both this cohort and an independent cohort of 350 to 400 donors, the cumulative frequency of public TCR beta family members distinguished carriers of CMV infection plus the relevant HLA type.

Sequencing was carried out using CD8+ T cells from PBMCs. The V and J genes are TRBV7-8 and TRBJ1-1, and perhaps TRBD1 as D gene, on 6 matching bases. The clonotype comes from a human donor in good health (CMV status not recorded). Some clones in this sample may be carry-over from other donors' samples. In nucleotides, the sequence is TGTGCCAGCAGCGTAGGGCGGGGGGCCGGCACTGAAGCTTTCTTT. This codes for CASSVGRGAGTEAFF.